This TCR beta chain was recovered during a study of graft-versus-host responses after intestinal transplantation. Clones were read by immunoSEQ multiplex PCR, and TCRdb kept only the in-frame ones, dropping some. Of several thousand clones listed, roughly a third are singletons. V was trimmed by 5 bases and J by 4 bases, leaving 9 bases between them. CDR1 and CDR2 from the germline V gene are MNHEY and SVGAGI. CDR3 length: 12 residues. Notes on the study in general: Analysis identified GvH clones in recipient marrow, with some appearing first in ileum or blood.

The plating included roughly 200,000 irradiated, violet-dye-labeled stimulator cells together with roughly 200,000 CFSE-labeled responder cells. The reaction was completed, and proliferating CFSE-low CD3+CD4+ and CD3+CD8+ responders were then sorted. The receptor comes from a human patient who was an organ donor for intestinal transplantation. The chain uses TRBV6-5 and TRBJ2-7, with D tentatively TRBD1 (5 bases). The sample here was alloreactive CD8+ T cells from a mixed lymphocyte reaction culture, taken before transplantation. Subset indicated: CFSE-low proliferating T cells sorted from roughly six-day pre-transplant mixed lymphocyte reaction (GvH or HvG direction). CDR3 DNA sequence: TGTGCCAGCAGTGAGGACATTTACGAGCAGTACTTC. This encodes CASSEDIYEQYF.